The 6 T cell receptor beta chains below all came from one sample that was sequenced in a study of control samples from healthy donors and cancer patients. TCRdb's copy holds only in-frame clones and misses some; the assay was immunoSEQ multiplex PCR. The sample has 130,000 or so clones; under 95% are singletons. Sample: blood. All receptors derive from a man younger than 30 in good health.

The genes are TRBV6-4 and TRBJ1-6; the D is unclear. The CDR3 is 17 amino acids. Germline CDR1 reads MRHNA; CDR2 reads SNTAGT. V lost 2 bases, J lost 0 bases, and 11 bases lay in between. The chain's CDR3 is CASSDASPSSYNSPLHF. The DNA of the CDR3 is TGTGCCAGCAGTGACGCCAGCCCGAGCTCCTATAATTCACCCCTCCACTTT.

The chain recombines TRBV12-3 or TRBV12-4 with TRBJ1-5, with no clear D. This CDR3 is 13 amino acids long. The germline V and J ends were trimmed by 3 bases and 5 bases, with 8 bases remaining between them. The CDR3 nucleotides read TGTGCCAGCAGTTTGATTAGGGATCAGCCCCAGCATTTT. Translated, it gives CASSLIRDQPQHF.

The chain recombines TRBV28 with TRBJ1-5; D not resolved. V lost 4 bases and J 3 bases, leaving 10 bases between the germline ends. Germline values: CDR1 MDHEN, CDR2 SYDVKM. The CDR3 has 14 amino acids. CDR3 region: CASSSGLFNQPQHF. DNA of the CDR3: TGTGCCAGCAGTTCTGGACTGTTCAATCAGCCCCAGCATTTT.

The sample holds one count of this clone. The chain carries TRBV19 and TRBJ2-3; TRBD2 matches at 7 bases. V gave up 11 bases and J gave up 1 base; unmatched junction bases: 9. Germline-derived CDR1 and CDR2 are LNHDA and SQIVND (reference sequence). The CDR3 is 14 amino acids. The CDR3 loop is CASAQLAGTDTQYF. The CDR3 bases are TGTGCCTCGGCACAGCTAGCGGGCACAGATACGCAGTATTTT.

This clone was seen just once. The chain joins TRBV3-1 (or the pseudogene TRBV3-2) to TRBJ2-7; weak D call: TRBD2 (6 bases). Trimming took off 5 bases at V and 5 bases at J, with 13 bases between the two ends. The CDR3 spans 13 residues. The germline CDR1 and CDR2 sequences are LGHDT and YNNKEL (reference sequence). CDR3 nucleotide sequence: TGTGCCAGCAGCGTACGCGGGGTCGACGAGCAGTACTTC. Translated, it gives CASSVRGVDEQYF.

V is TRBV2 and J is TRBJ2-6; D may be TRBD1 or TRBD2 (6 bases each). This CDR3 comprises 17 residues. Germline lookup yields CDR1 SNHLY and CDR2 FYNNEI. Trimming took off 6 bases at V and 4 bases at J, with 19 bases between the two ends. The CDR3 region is CASRGGTSFSGANVLTF. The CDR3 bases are TGTGCCAGCAGGGGCGGGACAAGCTTTTCGGGGGCCAACGTCCTGACTTTC.